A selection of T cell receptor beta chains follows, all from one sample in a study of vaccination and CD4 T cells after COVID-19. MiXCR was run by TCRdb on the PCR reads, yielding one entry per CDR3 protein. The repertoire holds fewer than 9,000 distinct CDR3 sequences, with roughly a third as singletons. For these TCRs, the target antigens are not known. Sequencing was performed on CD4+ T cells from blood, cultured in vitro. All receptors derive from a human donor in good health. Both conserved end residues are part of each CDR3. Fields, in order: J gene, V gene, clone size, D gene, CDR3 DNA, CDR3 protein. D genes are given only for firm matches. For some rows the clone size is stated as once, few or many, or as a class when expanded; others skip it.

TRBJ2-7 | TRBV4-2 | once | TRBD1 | TGTGCCAGCAGCCAATACAGGGGGCACTACGAGCAGTACTTC | CASSQYRGHYEQYF
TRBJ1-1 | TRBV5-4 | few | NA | TGTGCCAGCAGCGTCCAGATGAACACTGAAGCTTTCTTT | CASSVQMNTEAFF
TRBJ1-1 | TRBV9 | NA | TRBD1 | TGTGCCAGCAGCGCTTTACCCGGGACAGCCGGAGGTGAAGCTTTCTTT | CASSALPGTAGGEAFF
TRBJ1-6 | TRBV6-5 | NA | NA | TGTGCCAGCAGTTACGAACAGAATTCACCCCTCCACTTT | CASSYEQNSPLHF
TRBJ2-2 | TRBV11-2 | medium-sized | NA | TGTGCCAGCAGCCCTAGTTCCGCGAACACCGGGGAGCTGTTTTTT | CASSPSSANTGELFF
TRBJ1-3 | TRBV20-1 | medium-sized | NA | TGCAGTGTCGCGACAGCCTCTGGAAACACCATATATTTT | CSVATASGNTIYF
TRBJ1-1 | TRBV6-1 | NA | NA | TGTGCCAGCAGTACCCGGACACCGAACACTGAAGCTTTCTTT | CASSTRTPNTEAFF
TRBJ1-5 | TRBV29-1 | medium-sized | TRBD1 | TGCAGCGTCGGACAGGGGGTAGGTCAGCCCCAGCATTTT | CSVGQGVGQPQHF
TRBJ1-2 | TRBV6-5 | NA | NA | TGTGCCAGCAGTTACTCCCGGACGAGCTATGGCTACACCTTC | CASSYSRTSYGYTF
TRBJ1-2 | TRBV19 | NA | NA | TGTGCCAGTAGTATAAAGTTCCAGGGATCACGAGGCTACACCTTC | CASSIKFQGSRGYTF
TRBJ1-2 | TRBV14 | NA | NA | TGTGCCAGCAGCCAAGGATTGGGGGGGCCTTTTAGCTATGGCTACACCTTC | CASSQGLGGPFSYGYTF
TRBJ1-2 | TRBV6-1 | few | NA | TGTGCCAGCAGTGACCGGGGCTATGGCTACACCTTC | CASSDRGYGYTF
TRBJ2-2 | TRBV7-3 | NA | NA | TGTGCCAGCAGCCCCGGGGTCGGGGAGCTGTTTTTT | CASSPGVGELFF
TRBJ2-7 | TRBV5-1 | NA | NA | TGCGCCAGCAGCTTGGAGGTACCGACCTACGAGCAGTACTTC | CASSLEVPTYEQYF
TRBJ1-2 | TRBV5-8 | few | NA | TGTGCCAGCAGCTTGCGGGGTTGGGACTATGGCTACACCTTC | CASSLRGWDYGYTF
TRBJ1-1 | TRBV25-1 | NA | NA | TGTGCCAGCATTAGAGACCTTAACACTGAAGCTTTCTTT | CASIRDLNTEAFF
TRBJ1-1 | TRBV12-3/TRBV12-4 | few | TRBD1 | TGTGCCAGCAGTCCTGGACAGGGATGGAAAGCTTTCTTT | CASSPGQGWKAFF
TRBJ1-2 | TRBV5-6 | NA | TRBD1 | TGTGCCAGCAGCGGGGGACAGCCTAACTATGGCTACACCTTC | CASSGGQPNYGYTF
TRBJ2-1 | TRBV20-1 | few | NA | TGCAGTGCTAGACCGACGGAGTTTATTGAGCAGTTCTTC | CSARPTEFIEQFF
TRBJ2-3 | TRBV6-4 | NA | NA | TGTGCCAGCAGTGACTCGATGGGTAGCACAGATACGCAGTATTTT | CASSDSMGSTDTQYF
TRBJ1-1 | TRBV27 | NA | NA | TGTGCCAGCAGGGGTTACATGAACACTGAAGCTTTCTTT | CASRGYMNTEAFF
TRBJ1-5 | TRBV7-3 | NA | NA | TGTGCCAGCAGCCTAGATAGCAATCAGCCCCAGCATTTT | CASSLDSNQPQHF
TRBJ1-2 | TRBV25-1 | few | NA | TGTGCCAGCAGTGTTAGTCGGTATGGCTACACCTTC | CASSVSRYGYTF
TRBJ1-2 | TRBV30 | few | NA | TGTGCCTGGAGTTTCGATCTTAACTATGGCTACACCTTC | CAWSFDLNYGYTF
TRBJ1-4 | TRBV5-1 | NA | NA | TGCGCCAGCAGCCCCGACAGCGAAAAACTGTTTTTT | CASSPDSEKLFF
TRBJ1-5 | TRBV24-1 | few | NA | TGTGCCACCAGTGATTTGGGACGGTCCAATCAGCCCCAGCATTTT | CATSDLGRSNQPQHF
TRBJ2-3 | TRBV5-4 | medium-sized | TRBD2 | TGTGCCAGCAGCTCCCCTTGGCGGGGGGGCCAAGATACGCAGTATTTT | CASSSPWRGGQDTQYF
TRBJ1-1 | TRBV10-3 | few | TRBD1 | TGTGCCATCACCAATCCGGGACAGGGTTCCCCTGAAGCTTTCTTT | CAITNPGQGSPEAFF
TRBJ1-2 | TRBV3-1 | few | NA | TGTGCCAGCAGCCCCCAGTTAGGGGATGGCTACACCTTC | CASSPQLGDGYTF
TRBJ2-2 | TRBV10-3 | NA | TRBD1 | TGTGCCATCAAGGGGACAGGGGTCACCGGGGAGCTGTTTTTT | CAIKGTGVTGELFF
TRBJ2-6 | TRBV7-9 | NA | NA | TGTGCCAGCAGCTTAGGGTCCGTCCTGGGGGCCAACGTCCTGACTTTC | CASSLGSVLGANVLTF
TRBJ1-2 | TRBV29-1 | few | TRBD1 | TGCAGCGTTGCCCGGGACAGCCGAGTCCTCTTC | CSVARDSRVLF
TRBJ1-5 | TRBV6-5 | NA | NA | TGTGCCAGCAGTTACGATAGCAATCAGCCCCAGCATTTT | CASSYDSNQPQHF
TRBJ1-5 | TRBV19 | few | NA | TGTGCCAGTAGTCTCCAGGGTAATCAGCCCCAGCATTTT | CASSLQGNQPQHF
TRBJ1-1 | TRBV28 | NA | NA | TGTGCCAGCGAAGGGAACACTGAAGCTTTCTTT | CASEGNTEAFF
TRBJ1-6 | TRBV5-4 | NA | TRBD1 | TGTGCCAGCAGTTACCCGGGACAGGGTCAGAATTCACCCCTCCACTTT | CASSYPGQGQNSPLHF
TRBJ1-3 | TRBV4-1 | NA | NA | TGCGCCAGCAGCCAAGAGTGGGGGCTTGGAAACACCATATATTTT | CASSQEWGLGNTIYF